A selection of T cell receptor beta chains follows, all from one sample in a study of T cells in Graves' hyperthyroidism and ophthalmopathy. A single record per CDR3 protein comes from TCRdb applying MiXCR to the multiplex PCR reads. The sample contains approximately 530,000 distinct CDR3 sequences, 15% to 20% of which appear only once. Sequencing input: blood. The receptors were gathered from a middle-aged man with Graves' ophthalmopathy. CDR3s leave out the opening cysteine and the closing phenylalanine or tryptophan.

J: TRBJ2-3
V: TRBV28
CDR3: ASSYPLGGRDSTDTQY

J: TRBJ2-2
V: TRBV20-1
CDR3: SARDSGTGGKNGGELF

J: TRBJ1-1
V: TRBV6-1
CDR3: ASRPGTANTEAF

J: TRBJ1-3
V: TRBV20-1
CDR3: SATPSGDTIY

J: TRBJ1-2
V: TRBV7-3
CDR3: ASRPGQTSYGYT

J: TRBJ1-1
V: TRBV2
CDR3: ASKGEAAGAF

J: TRBJ2-1
V: TRBV6-1
CDR3: ASSFDYSYNEQF

J: TRBJ2-5
V: TRBV7-9
CDR3: ASSVKETQY

J: TRBJ1-2
V: TRBV20-1
CDR3: SARDPRGIPNYGYT

J: TRBJ1-5
V: TRBV19
CDR3: ASSTARATHQPQH

J: TRBJ1-5
V: TRBV5-6
CDR3: ASSLATGHSNQPQH

J: TRBJ1-2
V: TRBV12-3/TRBV12-4
CDR3: ASKFGRRGAGYT

J: TRBJ2-5
V: TRBV7-8
CDR3: ASSQQTSGEETQY

J: TRBJ1-2
V: TRBV28
CDR3: ASLPGRSYGYT

J: TRBJ2-1
V: TRBV6-2/TRBV6-3
CDR3: ASSFFSKRLVANEQF

J: TRBJ2-1
V: TRBV12-3/TRBV12-4
CDR3: ASSPGTLFNEQF

J: TRBJ2-1
V: TRBV7-2
CDR3: ASSLQAGEYNEQF

J: TRBJ2-2
V: TRBV7-8
CDR3: ASSLRDSANTGELF

J: TRBJ1-1
V: TRBV6-1
CDR3: ASTRNTEAF

J: TRBJ2-5
V: TRBV11-2
CDR3: ASSLAVTGLQETQY

J: TRBJ1-4
V: TRBV20-1
CDR3: SLGGTNEKLF

J: TRBJ2-5
V: TRBV27
CDR3: ASSSTQGQETQY

J: TRBJ2-5
V: TRBV20-1
CDR3: SAPGLAGVGETQY

J: TRBJ2-1
V: TRBV28
CDR3: ASIGAGGSYNEQF

J: TRBJ2-3
V: TRBV7-2
CDR3: ASSRDYTDTQY

J: TRBJ2-5
V: TRBV7-2
CDR3: ASSHGQAQETQY

J: TRBJ2-7
V: TRBV20-1
CDR3: SARDLAGFSYEQY

J: TRBJ1-4
V: TRBV19
CDR3: ASSSQGASNEKLF

J: TRBJ2-7
V: TRBV7-3
CDR3: ASRLSFRDGTYEQY

J: TRBJ1-4
V: TRBV5-1
CDR3: ASSFTGGDEKLF

J: TRBJ2-7
V: TRBV5-1
CDR3: ASSYSGGPSYEQY

J: TRBJ2-1
V: TRBV3-1
CDR3: ASSRSHASSYNEQF

J: TRBJ2-1
V: TRBV6-1
CDR3: ASSITGVGNEQF

J: TRBJ2-7
V: TRBV28
CDR3: ASSLSRVPYEQY

J: TRBJ2-1
V: TRBV5-1
CDR3: ASSLSTGLPNNEQF

J: TRBJ2-5
V: TRBV7-2
CDR3: ASSRTDRAETQY

J: TRBJ1-5
V: TRBV4-1
CDR3: ASSQDKRYQPQH

J: TRBJ2-1
V: TRBV5-4
CDR3: ASSSLAGGFGVNEQF

J: TRBJ2-3
V: TRBV10-1
CDR3: ASSDGGPTDTQY

J: TRBJ2-1
V: TRBV11-2
CDR3: ASSLGTGAHNEQF

J: TRBJ1-4
V: TRBV2
CDR3: ASRDRGYEKLF

J: TRBJ2-4
V: TRBV29-1
CDR3: SVRAGLAKNIQY

J: TRBJ2-1
V: TRBV11-2
CDR3: ASSLDHNSYNEQF

J: TRBJ1-5
V: TRBV7-9
CDR3: ASSASRKGDFSNQPQH

J: TRBJ2-6
V: TRBV27
CDR3: ASSDRGASGANVLT

J: TRBJ2-5
V: TRBV4-2
CDR3: ASSQDWENQETQY

J: TRBJ2-7
V: TRBV6-1
CDR3: ASSTRQGMDEQY

J: TRBJ2-3
V: TRBV11-3
CDR3: TSSRSGNTQY

J: TRBJ1-5
V: TRBV18
CDR3: ASSPRQNLQPQH

J: TRBJ1-2
V: TRBV10-3
CDR3: ATSAGDRVERNGYT

J: TRBJ2-3
V: TRBV6-1
CDR3: ASSSGLSSTDTQY

J: TRBJ1-2
V: TRBV5-1
CDR3: ASSLARQGHKVANYGYT

J: TRBJ1-1
V: TRBV30
CDR3: AWTTARWDTEAF

J: TRBJ2-7
V: TRBV25-1
CDR3: ASSDLGQGLYEQY

J: TRBJ2-3
V: TRBV29-1
CDR3: SVGDPATDTQY

J: TRBJ2-1
V: TRBV9
CDR3: ASSGTKGGHNEQF

J: TRBJ2-1
V: TRBV6-2/TRBV6-3
CDR3: ASSPPQGNNEQF

J: TRBJ1-1
V: TRBV27
CDR3: ASSPGVRGTEAF